This TCR beta chain was found in a study of blood T cell repertoires in COVID-19 (dated by TCRdb to 2020 to 2021). Broadly, across the study: Samples from collaborators originated in the United States, Italy and Spain and spanned both the acute and convalescent phases of COVID-19. The repertoires were made available in a free public database intended to serve as a resource for research on the immune response to SARS-CoV-2. Nearly every sample came with metadata listing a de-identified subject ID, COVID-19 status, age in years and sex. Samples were obtained from the ongoing ImmuneRACE study (first 160 participants) and from some 1,300 subjects provided by 6 global collaborators. Where available, HLA class I and class II types were obtained from metadata supplied by the sample provider rather than from assay-based typing. The prospective study material was composed of cDNA or gDNA derived from T cells, B-cell-depleted T cells, or PBMCs. Subjects who had been exposed to COVID-19, were actively infected with it, or had recovered from it provided the deeply sampled blood TCRbeta repertoires that made up the dataset.

TCRbeta CDR3 regions were amplified from genomic DNA using the immunoSEQ Assay, a bias-controlled multiplex PCR. The paper's processing steps were these. The number of nucleated cells in each sample was estimated by amplification of reference gene primers within the assay. To quantify the absolute abundance of each unique TCRbeta CDR3 rearrangement, sequence reads were collapsed and filtered. For each sample, productive Simpson clonality was calculated as the square root of Simpson's diversity index across productive rearrangements. TCRdb's version of the immuneACCESS table is confined to in-frame rearrangements and falls short of the full clone set. An unresolved V gene accounts for under half of the shortfall where checked; the remainder is of unknown origin. V and J calls and clone size are given by that table; D and trimming were obtained from the DNA. The sample yields hundreds of thousands of clones; 85% were counted once. Around 3.4% of the sample belongs to the ten largest clones.

The full study reports these points: How much clinical and demographic metadata was included differed by source and by participant, and the metadata was provided uncurated.

Whole blood was collected in K2EDTA tubes by collaborating institutions according to the institutions' own protocols. For TCRbeta analysis, collaborator samples were shipped as frozen whole blood, as isolated PBMCs, or as DNA extracted from either sample type. In regard to this clone: Which antigen it targets is not known. Base qualities are missing; no much larger clone stands one base away.

The TCR sequence derives from a woman between 18 and 29 years old with acute or convalescent COVID-19. The sequencing sample was made of peripheral blood.

The CDR3 protein: CASSYRGDSDNEQFF. The DNA sequence reads TGTGCCAGCAGCTACAGGGGGGATAGTGACAATGAGCAGTTCTTC. Recombination joined TRBV14 with TRBJ2-1; TRBD1 agrees with 8 junctional bases. The CDR3 numbers 15 residues from cysteine through phenylalanine. Just CDR3 DNA is preserved here, 45 bases in frame from base 1. Compared with germline, V lacks 5 bases and J lacks 5 bases; bases without a gene match: 8. The germline V gene specifies SGHDN as CDR1 and FVKESK as CDR2.